A single sample is the source of the 2 T cell receptor beta chains below, sequenced in a study of cytomegalovirus exposure and HLA in healthy donors. The PCR ran on 60 Vbeta and 13 Jbeta primers. The method was immunoSEQ multiplex PCR; TCRdb's version includes in-frame clones alone and lacks a portion of them. Among around 150,000 clones, 65% to 85% were seen once, and the ten largest hold roughly 6.3%. Sequencing was done on a sample of PBMCs. All receptors derive from a male donor in good health and CMV-seropositive.

For this clone: A read error may produce the germline difference seen at one junction end. This chain links TRBV7-9 with TRBJ1-5; TRBD1 is a possible D gene (5 bases). The length of the CDR3 is 17 residues. Germline CDR1 and CDR2: SEHNR and FQNEAQ (reference sequence). The CDR3 spells CSSSLGLGFTGGQPQHF. Here the CDR3 DNA reads TGTTCCAGCAGCTTAGGCCTGGGATTTACTGGGGGGCAGCCCCAGCATTTT.

The J gene is TRBJ2-1, the V gene TRBV29-1, with 12 bases identical to TRBD1. The CDR3 spans 21 residues. The germline V gene encodes CDR1 SQVTM and CDR2 ANQGSEA. After removal of 3 bases from V and 4 bases from J, the junction contained 22 bases not matched to a gene. In DNA, the CDR3 is TGCAGCGTTGAGGGACAGGGGGCGAACCCGGGGGCCAGGGGAGCTTACAATGAGCAGTTCTTC. It codes for CSVEGQGANPGARGAYNEQFF.